This paragraph covers one T cell receptor (beta chain) sequence. As handled by the study authors: Amplification from reference gene primers served as the basis for estimated nucleated cell counts. Using immunoSEQ multiplex PCR, the repertoire was profiled, and TCRdb retains in-frame clones only, with some absent. V and J calls plus clone size are reproduced from that table; the DNA served to infer D and trimming. Among 75,000 to 85,000 clones listed, approximately 88% were seen once. The source of the sample is a study of blood T cell repertoires in COVID-19. For the study at large: Sites in the United States, Italy and Spain provided acute and convalescent COVID-19 samples. Nucleic acid was either cDNA or gDNA, and it came from T cells, B-cell-depleted T cells, or PBMCs.

The sequence derives from a human donor in a cohort sampled during active COVID-19. The sample comprised peripheral blood.

CDR3 amino acids: CASSLDGLVGGAVQYF. CDR3 nucleotides: TGTGCCAGCAGCTTAGACGGCCTAGTCGGAGGGGCGGTTCAGTACTTC. V is TRBV7-2 and J is TRBJ2-4; maybe TRBD2 (6 bases). Germline CDR1 SGHTA, CDR2 FQGNSA. This CDR3 comprises 16 residues. V lost 1 base and J lost 11, with 21 bases in between. Drawing the rest from reference TRBV7-2 and TRBJ2-4, the complete variable domain is GAGVSQSPSNKVTEKGKDVELRCDPISGHTALYWYRQSLGQGLEFLIYFQGNSAPDKSGLPSDRFSAERTGGSVSTLTIQRTQQEDSAVYLCASSLDGLVGGAVQYFGAGTRLSVL.